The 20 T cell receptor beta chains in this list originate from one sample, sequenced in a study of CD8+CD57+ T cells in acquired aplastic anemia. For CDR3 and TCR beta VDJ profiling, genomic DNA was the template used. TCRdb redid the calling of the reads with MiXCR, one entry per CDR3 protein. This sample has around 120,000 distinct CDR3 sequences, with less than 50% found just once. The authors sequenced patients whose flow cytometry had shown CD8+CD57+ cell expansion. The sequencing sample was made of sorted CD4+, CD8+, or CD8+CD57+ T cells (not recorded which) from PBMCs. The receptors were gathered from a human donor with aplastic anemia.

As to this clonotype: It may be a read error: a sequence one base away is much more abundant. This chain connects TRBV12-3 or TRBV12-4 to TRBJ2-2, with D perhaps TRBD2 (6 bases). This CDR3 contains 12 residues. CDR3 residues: CASSLEGGELLF. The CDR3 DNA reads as TGTGCCAGCAGTTTGGAGGGCGGGGAGCTGCTTTTT.

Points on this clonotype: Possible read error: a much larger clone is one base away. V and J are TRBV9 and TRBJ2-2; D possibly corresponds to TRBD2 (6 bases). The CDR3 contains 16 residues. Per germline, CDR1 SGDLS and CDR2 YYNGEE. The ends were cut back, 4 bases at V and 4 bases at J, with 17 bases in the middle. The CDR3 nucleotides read TGTGCCAGCAGCCCCCGACAAGCGGGTTCCACCGGGGAGCTGTTTTTT. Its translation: CASSPRQAGSTGELFF. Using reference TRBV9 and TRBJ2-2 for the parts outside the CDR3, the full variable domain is DSGVTQTPKHLITATGQRVTLRCSPRSGDLSVYWYQQSLDQGLQFLIQYYNGEERAKGNILERFSAQQFPDLHSELNLSSLELGDSALYFCASSPRQAGSTGELFFGEGSRLTVL.

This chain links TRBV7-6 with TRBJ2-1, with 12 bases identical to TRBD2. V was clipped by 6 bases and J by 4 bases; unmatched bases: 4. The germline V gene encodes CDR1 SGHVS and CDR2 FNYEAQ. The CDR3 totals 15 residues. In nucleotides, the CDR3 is TGTGCCAGCAGTTCTACTAGCGGGGGGTACAATGAGCAGTTCTTC. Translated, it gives CASSSTSGGYNEQFF.

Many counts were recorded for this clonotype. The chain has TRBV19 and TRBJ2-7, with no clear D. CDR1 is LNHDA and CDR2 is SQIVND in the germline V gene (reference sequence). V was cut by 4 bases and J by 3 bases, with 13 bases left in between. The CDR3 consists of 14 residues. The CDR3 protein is CASSTTLHLYEQYF. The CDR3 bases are TGTGCCAGTAGTACTACGTTACACCTCTACGAGCAGTACTTC.

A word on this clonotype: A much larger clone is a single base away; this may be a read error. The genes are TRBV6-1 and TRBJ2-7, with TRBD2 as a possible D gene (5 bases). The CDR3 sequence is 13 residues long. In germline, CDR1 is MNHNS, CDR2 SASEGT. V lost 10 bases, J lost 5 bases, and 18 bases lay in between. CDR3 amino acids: CANRSQRVHEQYF. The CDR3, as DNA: TGTGCCAACAGATCCCAGAGGGTCCACGAGCAGTACTTC.

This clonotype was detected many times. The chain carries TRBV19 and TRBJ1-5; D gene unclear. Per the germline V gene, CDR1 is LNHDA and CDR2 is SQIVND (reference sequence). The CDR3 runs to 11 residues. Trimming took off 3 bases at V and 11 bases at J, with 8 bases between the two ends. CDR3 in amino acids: CASSIESAQHF. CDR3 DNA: TGTGCCAGTAGTATCGAGTCGGCCCAGCATTTT.

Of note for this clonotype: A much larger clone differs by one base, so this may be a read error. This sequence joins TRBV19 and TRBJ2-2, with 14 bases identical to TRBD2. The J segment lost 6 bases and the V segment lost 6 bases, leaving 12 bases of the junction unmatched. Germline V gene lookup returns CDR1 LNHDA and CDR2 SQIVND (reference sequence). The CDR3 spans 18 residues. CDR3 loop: CASSPRGTSGGSAGELFF. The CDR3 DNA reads TGTGCCAGTAGCCCCCGCGGGACTAGCGGGGGTAGCGCCGGGGAGCTGTTTTTT. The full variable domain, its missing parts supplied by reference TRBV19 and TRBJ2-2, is DGGITQSPKYLFRKEGQNVTLSCEQNLNHDAMYWYRQDPGQGLRLIYYSQIVNDFQKGDIAEGYSVSREKKESFPLTVTSAQKNPTAFYLCASSPRGTSGGSAGELFFGEGSRLTVL.

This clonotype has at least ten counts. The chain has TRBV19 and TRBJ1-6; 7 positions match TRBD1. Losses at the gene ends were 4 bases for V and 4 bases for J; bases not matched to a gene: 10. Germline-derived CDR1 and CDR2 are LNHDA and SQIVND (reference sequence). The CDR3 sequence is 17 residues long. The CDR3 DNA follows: TGTGCCAGTAGTAACATATTGGGACAGTCTTATAATTCACCCCTCCACTTT. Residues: CASSNILGQSYNSPLHF.

The CDR3 protein is CASSGSGSYHEQYF. The CDR3 region has the DNA TGTGCCAGCAGTGGCAGCGGGAGTTACCACGAGCAGTACTTC. This sequence joins TRBV25-1 and TRBJ2-7, with 8 bases that match TRBD2. Germline lookup yields CDR1 MGHDK and CDR2 SYGVNS. Trimming removed 4 bases from V and 5 bases from J; junction bases left unmatched: 7. The CDR3 covers 14 residues.

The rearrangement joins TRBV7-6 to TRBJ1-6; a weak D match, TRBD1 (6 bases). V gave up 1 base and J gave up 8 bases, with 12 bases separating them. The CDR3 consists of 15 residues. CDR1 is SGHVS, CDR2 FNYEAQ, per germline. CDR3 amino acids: CASSLGGGSDSPLHF. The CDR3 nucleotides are TGTGCCAGCAGCTTAGGGGGGGGCAGTGATTCACCCCTCCACTTT. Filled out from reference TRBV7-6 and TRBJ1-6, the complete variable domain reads GAGVSQSPRYKVTKRGQDVALRCDPISGHVSLYWYRQALGQGPEFLTYFNYEAQQDKSGLPNDRFSAERPEGSISTLTIQRTEQRDSAMYRCASSLGGGSDSPLHFGNGTRLTVT.

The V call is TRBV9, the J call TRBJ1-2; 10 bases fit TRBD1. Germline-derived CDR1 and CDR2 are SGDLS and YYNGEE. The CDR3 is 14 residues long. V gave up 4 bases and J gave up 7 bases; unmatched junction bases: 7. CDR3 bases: TGTGCCAGCAGCTCGGGGGACAGGGGTTGTGGCTACACCTTC. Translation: CASSSGDRGCGYTF.

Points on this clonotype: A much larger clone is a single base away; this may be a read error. The CDR3 here is CASSPGPSQEAQYF. The DNA of the CDR3 is TGTGCCAGCAGCCCGGGACCCTCACAAGAGGCCCAGTACTTC. The chain joins TRBV7-2 to TRBJ2-5; perhaps D is TRBD1 or TRBD2 (5 bases each). The germline V gene encodes CDR1 SGHTA and CDR2 FQGNSA. The CDR3 is 14 residues long.

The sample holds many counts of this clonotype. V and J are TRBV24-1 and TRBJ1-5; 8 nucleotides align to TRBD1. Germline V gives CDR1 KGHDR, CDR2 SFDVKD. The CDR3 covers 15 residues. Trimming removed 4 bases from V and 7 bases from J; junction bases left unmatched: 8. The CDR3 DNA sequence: TGTGCCACCAGTGACCCCACAGGGGGAGAGCAGCCCCAGCATTTT. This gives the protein CATSDPTGGEQPQHF.

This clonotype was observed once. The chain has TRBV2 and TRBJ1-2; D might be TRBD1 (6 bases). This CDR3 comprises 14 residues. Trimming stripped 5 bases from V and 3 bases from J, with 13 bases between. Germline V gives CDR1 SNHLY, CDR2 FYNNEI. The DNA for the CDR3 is TGTGCCAGCAGTCCAAGGGGGTTAGACTATGGCTACACCTTC. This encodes CASSPRGLDYGYTF.

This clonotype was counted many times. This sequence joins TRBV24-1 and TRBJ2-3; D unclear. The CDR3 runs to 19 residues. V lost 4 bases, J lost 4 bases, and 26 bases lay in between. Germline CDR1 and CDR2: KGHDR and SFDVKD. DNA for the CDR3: TGTGCCACCAGTGACTCACTCCCCCGGTTGCCAGGTTCGGCAGATACGCAGTATTTT. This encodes CATSDSLPRLPGSADTQYF.

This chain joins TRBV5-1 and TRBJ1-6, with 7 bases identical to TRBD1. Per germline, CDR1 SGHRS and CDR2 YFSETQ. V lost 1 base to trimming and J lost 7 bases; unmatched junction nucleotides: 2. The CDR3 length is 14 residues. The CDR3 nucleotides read TGCGCCAGCAGCTTGCAACAGGGGAATTCACCCCTCCACTTT. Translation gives CASSLQQGNSPLHF.

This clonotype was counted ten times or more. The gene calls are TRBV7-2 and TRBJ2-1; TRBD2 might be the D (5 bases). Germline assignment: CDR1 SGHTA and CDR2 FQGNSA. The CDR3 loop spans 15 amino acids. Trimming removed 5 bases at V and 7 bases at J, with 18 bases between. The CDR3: CASSRVARSGNEQFF. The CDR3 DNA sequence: TGTGCCAGCAGCCGTGTAGCGCGTTCCGGGAATGAGCAGTTCTTC.

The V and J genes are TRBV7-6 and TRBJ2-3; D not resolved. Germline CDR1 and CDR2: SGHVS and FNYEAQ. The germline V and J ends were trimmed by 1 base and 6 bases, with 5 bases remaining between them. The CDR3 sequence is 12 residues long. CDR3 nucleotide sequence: TGTGCCAGCAGCTTAGGGTGGGATACGCAGTATTTT. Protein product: CASSLGWDTQYF.

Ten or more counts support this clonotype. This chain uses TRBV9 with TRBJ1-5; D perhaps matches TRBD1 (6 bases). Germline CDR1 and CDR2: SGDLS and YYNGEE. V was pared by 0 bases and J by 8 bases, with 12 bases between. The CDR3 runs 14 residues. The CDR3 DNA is TGTGCCAGCAGCGTAGGGGGGGGCATAGAGCCCCAGCATTTT. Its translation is CASSVGGGIEPQHF.

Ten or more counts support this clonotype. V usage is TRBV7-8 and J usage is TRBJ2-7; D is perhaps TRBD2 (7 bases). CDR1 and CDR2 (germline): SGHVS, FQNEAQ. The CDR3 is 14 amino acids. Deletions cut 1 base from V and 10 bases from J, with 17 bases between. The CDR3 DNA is TGTGCCAGCAGCTTAGGTGCGGGGGAGGGGGTCCAGTACTTC. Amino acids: CASSLGAGEGVQYF.